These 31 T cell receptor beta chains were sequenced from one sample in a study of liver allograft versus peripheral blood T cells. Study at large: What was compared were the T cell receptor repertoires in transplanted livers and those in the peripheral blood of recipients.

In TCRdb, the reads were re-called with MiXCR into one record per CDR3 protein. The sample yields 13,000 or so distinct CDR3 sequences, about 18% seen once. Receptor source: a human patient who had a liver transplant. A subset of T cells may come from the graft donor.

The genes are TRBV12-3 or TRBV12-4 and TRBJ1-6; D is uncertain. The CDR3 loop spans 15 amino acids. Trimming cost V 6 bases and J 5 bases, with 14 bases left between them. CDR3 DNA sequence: TGTGCCAGCAGGACTAGGACCCCCGATAATTCACCCCTCCACTTT. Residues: CASRTRTPDNSPLHF.

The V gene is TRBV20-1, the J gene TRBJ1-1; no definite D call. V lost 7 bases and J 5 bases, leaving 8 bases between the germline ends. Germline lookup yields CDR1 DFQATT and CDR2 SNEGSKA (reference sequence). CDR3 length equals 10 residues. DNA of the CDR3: TGCAGTGTTTTTCGGACTGAAGCTTTCTTT. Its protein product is CSVFRTEAFF.

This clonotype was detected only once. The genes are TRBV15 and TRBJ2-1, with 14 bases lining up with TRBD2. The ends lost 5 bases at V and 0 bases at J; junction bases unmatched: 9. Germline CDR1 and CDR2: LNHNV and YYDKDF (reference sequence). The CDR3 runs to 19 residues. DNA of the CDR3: TGTGCCACCAGCCCTCGGGGACTAGCGGGGGCGAGCTCCTACAATGAGCAGTTCTTC. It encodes CATSPRGLAGASSYNEQFF.

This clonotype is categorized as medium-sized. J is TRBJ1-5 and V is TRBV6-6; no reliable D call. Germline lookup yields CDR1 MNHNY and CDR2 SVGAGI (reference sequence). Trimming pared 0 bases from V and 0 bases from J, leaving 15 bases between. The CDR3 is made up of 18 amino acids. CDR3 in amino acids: CASSYSSRSEYSNQPQHF. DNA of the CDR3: TGTGCCAGCAGTTACTCGAGCCGATCAGAGTATAGCAATCAGCCCCAGCATTTT.

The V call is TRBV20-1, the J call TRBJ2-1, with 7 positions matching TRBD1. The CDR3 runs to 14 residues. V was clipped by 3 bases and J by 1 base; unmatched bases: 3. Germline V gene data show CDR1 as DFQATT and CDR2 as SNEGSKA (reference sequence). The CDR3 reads CSARQGVSYNEQFF. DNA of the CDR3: TGCAGTGCTAGGCAGGGGGTTTCCTACAATGAGCAGTTCTTC.

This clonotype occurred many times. CDR3 DNA sequence: TGTGCCAGCTCAAGACAAACCGGGACACTAAACACTGAAGCTTTCTTT. Its protein product is CASSRQTGTLNTEAFF. J is TRBJ1-1 and V is TRBV18; D is possibly TRBD1 (6 bases). The CDR3 has 16 residues. Per the germline V gene, CDR1 is KGHSH and CDR2 is LQKENI. V was trimmed by 5 bases and J by 2 bases, leaving 18 bases between them.

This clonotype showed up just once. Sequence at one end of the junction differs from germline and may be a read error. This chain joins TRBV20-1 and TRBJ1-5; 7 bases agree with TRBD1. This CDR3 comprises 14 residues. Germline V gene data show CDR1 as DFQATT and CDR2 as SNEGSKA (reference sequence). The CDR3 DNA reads TGCAGTGCTAGACCTCCAGGGGGAAGTCAGCCCAAGCATTTT. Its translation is CSARPPGGSQPKHF.

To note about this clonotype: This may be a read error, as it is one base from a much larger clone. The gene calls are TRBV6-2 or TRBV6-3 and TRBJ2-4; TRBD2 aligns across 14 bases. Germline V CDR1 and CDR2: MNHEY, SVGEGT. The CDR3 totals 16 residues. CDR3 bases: TGTACCAGCAGCCTGGGACTAGCGGGAGTGAGTAACATTCAGTACTTC. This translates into CTSSLGLAGVSNIQYF.

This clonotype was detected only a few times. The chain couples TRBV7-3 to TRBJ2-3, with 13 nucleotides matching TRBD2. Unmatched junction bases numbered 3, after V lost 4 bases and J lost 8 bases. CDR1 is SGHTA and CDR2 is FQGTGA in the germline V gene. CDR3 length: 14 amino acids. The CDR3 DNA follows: TGTGCCAGCAGCTCACTAGCGGGAGGGCGTACGCAGTATTTT. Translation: CASSSLAGGRTQYF.

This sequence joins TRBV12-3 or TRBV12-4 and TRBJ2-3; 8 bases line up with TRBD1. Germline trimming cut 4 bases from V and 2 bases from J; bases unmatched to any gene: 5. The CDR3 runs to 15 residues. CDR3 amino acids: CASSSMDRVTDTQYF. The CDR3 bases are TGTGCCAGCAGTTCGATGGACAGGGTCACAGATACGCAGTATTTT.

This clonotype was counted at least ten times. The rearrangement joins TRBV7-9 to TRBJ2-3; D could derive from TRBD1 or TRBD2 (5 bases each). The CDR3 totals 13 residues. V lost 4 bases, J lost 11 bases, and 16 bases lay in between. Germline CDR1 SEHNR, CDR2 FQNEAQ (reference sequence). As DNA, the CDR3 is TGTGCCAGCAGCTCCGGGACCCGCTCACGGCAGTATTTT. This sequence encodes CASSSGTRSRQYF.

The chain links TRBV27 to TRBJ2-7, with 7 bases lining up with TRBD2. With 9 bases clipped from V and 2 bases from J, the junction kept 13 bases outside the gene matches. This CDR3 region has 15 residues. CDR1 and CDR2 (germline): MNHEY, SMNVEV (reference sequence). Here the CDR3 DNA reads TGTGCCAGTTCTCCTTGGGCGGGAGCGCCCTACGAGCAGTACTTC. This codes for CASSPWAGAPYEQYF.

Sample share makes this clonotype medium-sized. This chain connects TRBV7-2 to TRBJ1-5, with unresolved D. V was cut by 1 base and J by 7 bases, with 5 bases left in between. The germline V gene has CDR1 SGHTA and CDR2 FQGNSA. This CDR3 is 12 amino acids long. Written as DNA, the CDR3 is TGTGCCAGCAGCTTAGATCTCCAGCCCCAGCATTTT. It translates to CASSLDLQPQHF.

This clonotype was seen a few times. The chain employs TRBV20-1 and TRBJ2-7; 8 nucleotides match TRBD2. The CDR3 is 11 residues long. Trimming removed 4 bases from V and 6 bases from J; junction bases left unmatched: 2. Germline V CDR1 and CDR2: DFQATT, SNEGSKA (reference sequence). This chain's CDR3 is CSAKRGIEQYF. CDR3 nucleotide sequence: TGCAGTGCTAAGCGGGGGATCGAGCAGTACTTC.

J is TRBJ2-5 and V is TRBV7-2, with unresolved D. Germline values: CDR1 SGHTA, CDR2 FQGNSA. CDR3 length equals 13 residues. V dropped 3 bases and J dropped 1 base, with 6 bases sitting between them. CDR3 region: CASSFGSQETQYF. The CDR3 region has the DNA TGTGCCAGCAGCTTTGGTAGCCAAGAGACCCAGTACTTC.

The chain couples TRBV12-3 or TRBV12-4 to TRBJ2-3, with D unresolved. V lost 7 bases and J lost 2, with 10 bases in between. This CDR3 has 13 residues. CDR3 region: CASTSRNTDTQYF. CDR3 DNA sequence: TGTGCCAGCACCTCTAGAAACACAGATACGCAGTATTTT.

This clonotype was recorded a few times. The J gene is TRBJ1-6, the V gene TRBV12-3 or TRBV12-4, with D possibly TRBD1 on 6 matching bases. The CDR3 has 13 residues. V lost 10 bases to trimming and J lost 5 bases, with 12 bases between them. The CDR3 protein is CAITRTDNSPLHF. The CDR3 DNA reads TGTGCCATTACGAGGACAGATAATTCACCCCTCCACTTT.

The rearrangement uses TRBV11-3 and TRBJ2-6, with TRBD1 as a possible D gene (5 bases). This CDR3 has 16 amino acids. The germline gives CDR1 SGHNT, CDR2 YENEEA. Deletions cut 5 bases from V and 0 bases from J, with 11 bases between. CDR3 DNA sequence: TGTGCCAGCAGCCTACACGACAGCTCTGGGGCCAACGTCCTGACTTTC. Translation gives CASSLHDSSGANVLTF.

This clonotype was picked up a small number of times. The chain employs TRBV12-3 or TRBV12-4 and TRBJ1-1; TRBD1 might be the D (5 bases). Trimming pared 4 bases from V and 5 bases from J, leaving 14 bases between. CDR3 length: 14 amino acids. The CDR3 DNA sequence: TGTGCCAGCAGTTCCCGGGGGGGTGTTACTGAAGCTTTCTTT. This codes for CASSSRGGVTEAFF.

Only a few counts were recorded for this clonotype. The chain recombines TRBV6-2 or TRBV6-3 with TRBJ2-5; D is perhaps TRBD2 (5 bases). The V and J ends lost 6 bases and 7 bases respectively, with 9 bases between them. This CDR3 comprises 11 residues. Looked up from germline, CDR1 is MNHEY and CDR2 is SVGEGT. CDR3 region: CASSPAATQYF. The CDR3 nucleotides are TGTGCCAGCAGCCCAGCGGCGACCCAGTACTTC.

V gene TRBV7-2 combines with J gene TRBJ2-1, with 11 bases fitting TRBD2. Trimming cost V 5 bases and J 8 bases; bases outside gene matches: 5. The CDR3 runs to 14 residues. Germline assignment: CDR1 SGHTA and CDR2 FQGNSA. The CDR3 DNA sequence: TGTGCCAGCAGCCGGGGACTAGCGGCGGATGAGCAGTTCTTC. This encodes CASSRGLAADEQFF.

CDR3 bases: TGTGCCAGCCTGGGGGACTTAAACAATCAGCCCCAGCATTTT. Encoded protein: CASLGDLNNQPQHF. This chain connects TRBV6-6 to TRBJ1-5; D possibly corresponds to TRBD1 (5 bases). CDR1 MNHNY and CDR2 SVGAGI come from the germline V gene (reference sequence). This CDR3 region has 14 residues. V gave up 8 bases and J gave up 3 bases, with 14 bases separating them.

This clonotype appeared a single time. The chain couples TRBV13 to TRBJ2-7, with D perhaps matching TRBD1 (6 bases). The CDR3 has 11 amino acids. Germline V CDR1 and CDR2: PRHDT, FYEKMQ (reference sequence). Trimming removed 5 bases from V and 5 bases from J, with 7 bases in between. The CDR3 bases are TGTGCCAGCAGCCAGGGGCACGAGCAGTACTTC. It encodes CASSQGHEQYF.

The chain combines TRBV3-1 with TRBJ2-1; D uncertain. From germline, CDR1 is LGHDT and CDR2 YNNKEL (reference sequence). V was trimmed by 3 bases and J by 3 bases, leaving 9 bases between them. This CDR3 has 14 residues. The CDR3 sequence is CASSQRSLYNEQFF. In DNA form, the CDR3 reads TGTGCCAGCAGCCAGCGTTCCCTCTACAATGAGCAGTTCTTC.

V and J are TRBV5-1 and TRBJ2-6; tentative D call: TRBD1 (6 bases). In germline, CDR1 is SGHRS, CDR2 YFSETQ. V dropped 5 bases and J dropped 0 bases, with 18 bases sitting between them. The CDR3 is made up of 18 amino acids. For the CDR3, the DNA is TGCGCCAGCAGTCGGGCCGGGACACGTGGCTCTGGGGCCAACGTCCTGACTTTC. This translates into CASSRAGTRGSGANVLTF. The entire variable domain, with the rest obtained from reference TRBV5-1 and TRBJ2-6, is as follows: KAGVTQTPRYLIKTRGQQVTLSCSPISGHRSVSWYQQTPGQGLQFLFEYFSETQRNKGNFPGRFSGRQFSNSRSEMNVSTLELGDSALYLCASSRAGTRGSGANVLTFGAGSRLTVL.

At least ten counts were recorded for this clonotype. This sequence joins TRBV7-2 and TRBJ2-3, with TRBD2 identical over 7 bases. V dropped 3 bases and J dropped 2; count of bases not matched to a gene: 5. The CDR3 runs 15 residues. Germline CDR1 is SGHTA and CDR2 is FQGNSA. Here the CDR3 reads CASSFMAGDTDTQYF. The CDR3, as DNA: TGTGCCAGCAGCTTCATGGCGGGAGACACAGATACGCAGTATTTT.

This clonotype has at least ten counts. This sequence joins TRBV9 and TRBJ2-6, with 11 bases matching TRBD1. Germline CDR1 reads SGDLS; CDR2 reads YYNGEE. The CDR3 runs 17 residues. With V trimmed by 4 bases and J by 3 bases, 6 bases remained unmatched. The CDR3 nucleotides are TGTGCCAGCAGCCCAGGACAGGGGGCCTTTGGGGCCAACGTCCTGACTTTC. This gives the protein CASSPGQGAFGANVLTF. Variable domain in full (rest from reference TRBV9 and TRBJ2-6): DSGVTQTPKHLITATGQRVTLRCSPRSGDLSVYWYQQSLDQGLQFLIQYYNGEERAKGNILERFSAQQFPDLHSELNLSSLELGDSALYFCASSPGQGAFGANVLTFGAGSRLTVL.

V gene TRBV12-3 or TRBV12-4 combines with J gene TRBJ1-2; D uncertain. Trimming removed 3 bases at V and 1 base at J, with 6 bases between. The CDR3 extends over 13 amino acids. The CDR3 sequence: CASSLTSNYGYTF. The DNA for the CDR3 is TGTGCCAGCAGTTTGACAAGTAACTATGGCTACACCTTC.

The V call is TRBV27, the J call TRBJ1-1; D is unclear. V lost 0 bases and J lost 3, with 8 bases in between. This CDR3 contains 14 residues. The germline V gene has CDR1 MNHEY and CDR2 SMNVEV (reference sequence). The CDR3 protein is CASSLSTGYTEAFF. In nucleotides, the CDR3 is TGTGCCAGCAGTTTATCGACGGGTTACACTGAAGCTTTCTTT.

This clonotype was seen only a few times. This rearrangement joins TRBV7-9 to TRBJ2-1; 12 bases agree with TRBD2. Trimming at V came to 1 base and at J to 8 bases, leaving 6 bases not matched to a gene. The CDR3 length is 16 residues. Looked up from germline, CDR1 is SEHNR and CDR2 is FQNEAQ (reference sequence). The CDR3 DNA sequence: TGTGCCAGCAGCTTAGGGCTAGCGGGAGGGTCGGATGAGCAGTTCTTC. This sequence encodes CASSLGLAGGSDEQFF.

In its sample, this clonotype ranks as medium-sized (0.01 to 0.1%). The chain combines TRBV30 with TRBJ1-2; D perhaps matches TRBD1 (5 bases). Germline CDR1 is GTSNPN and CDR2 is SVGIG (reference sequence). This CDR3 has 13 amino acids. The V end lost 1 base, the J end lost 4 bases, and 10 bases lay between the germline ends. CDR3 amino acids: CAWSGQGGYGYTF. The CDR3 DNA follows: TGTGCCTGGAGTGGGCAGGGAGGCTATGGCTACACCTTC.